The 32 T cell receptor beta chains given below trace back to one sample, sequenced in a study of T cell repertoires in cytomegalovirus infection (dated by TCRdb to between 2017 and 2020). Their antigens are not known. Reading the label with the study, this specimen's treatment or condition is: in vitro stimulation with specific CMV peptide epitopes to enrich CMV-specific T cells. The instrument given in TCRdb is Illumina HiSeq 1500. TCRdb trimmed the raw reads at Q25, called clones with MiXCR and kept productive beta chains. Rows with one shared CDR3 protein collapse into an entry with the most common genes and DNA. This sample comprises about 52,000 distinct CDR3 sequences, 15% to 20% of them detected only once. Just under 80% of the sample lies in the top ten. The source was CD8+ T cells from cultured PBMCs, collected from culture after CMV antigen stimulation. The receptors stem from a human donor in good health (CMV status not recorded). Some clones in this sample may be carry-over from other donors' samples.

This clonotype appeared a few times. V is TRBV27 and J is TRBJ1-2, with 10 nucleotides matching TRBD1. The CDR3 consists of 15 residues. Per germline, CDR1 MNHEY and CDR2 SMNVEV (reference sequence). The V and J ends lost 5 bases and 0 bases, in that order; junction bases with no gene match: 3. The CDR3, as DNA: TGTGCCAGCAGTCCTGGGACAGGGGCTAACTATGGCTACACCTTC. It translates to CASSPGTGANYGYTF.

The chain couples TRBV10-3 to TRBJ1-5; tentative D call: TRBD1 (6 bases). CDR1 and CDR2 from the germline V gene are ENHRY and SYGVKD. The CDR3 is 17 amino acids. V gave up 4 bases and J gave up 0 bases, with 16 bases separating them. The CDR3 is CAISVDRIRDSNQPQHF. The CDR3 coding sequence is TGTGCCATCAGTGTTGACAGGATAAGGGATAGCAATCAGCCCCAGCATTTT.

This clonotype was seen a handful of times. V is TRBV7-2 and J is TRBJ2-4; a possible D gene is TRBD1 (6 bases). The CDR3 has 13 amino acids. Trimming pared 4 bases from V and 13 bases from J, leaving 17 bases between. In germline, CDR1 is SGHTA, CDR2 FQGNSA. CDR3 loop: CASSSPGTPGQYF. The CDR3 bases are TGTGCCAGCAGCTCCCCCGGGACACCTGGCCAGTACTTC.

The chain carries TRBV10-3 and TRBJ2-7; D not certain. The V gene's germline CDR1 is ENHRY and CDR2 SYGVKD. Trimming stripped 0 bases from V and 4 bases from J, with 7 bases between. This CDR3 has 13 residues. CDR3 sequence: CAISESNEYEQYF. The CDR3 nucleotides read TGTGCCATCAGTGAGTCGAACGAGTACGAGCAGTACTTC.

This chain uses TRBV7-2 with TRBJ1-5, with D possibly TRBD1 on 6 matching bases. CDR1 and CDR2 from the germline V gene are SGHTA and FQGNSA. CDR3 length: 15 residues. Trimming removed 3 bases at V and 0 bases at J, with 9 bases between. The CDR3 region is CASSLNRDSNQPQHF. The CDR3, as DNA: TGTGCCAGCAGCTTGAACAGGGATAGCAATCAGCCCCAGCATTTT.

The count of this clonotype is one. CDR3 protein: CASSYSPYSGGELFF. The CDR3 region has the DNA TGTGCCAGCAGTTATTCCCCTTACTCCGGCGGGGAGCTGTTTTTT. The gene calls are TRBV6-2 or TRBV6-3 and TRBJ2-2; D is undetermined. Germline V gene data show CDR1 as MNHEY and CDR2 as SVGEGT. The CDR3 runs 15 residues. V gave up 3 bases and J gave up 7 bases, with 15 bases separating them.

J is TRBJ1-6 and V is TRBV6-2 or TRBV6-3, with 7 positions matching TRBD1. Unmatched junction bases numbered 16, after V lost 7 bases and J lost 7 bases. This CDR3 comprises 17 residues. Germline V gives CDR1 MNHEY, CDR2 SVGEGT. In nucleotides, the CDR3 is TGTGCCAGCATTATAGGGCCAACGGGACAGAAAAATTCACCCCTCCACTTT. Protein product: CASIIGPTGQKNSPLHF.

This chain joins TRBV12-3 or TRBV12-4 and TRBJ2-5; D is unclear. Trimming removed 3 bases from V and 3 bases from J, with 11 bases in between. The CDR3 spans 14 residues. CDR3 nucleotide sequence: TGTGCCAGCAGTTTGGCCGCGATTAAAGAGACCCAGTACTTC. It yields the protein CASSLAAIKETQYF.

The chain recombines TRBV4-1 with TRBJ1-1, with TRBD1 matching over 9 bases. The trim removed 5 bases at V and 9 bases at J, leaving 7 bases unmatched. Germline-derived CDR1 and CDR2 are MGHRA and YSYEKL. The CDR3 is 13 amino acids. The CDR3 is CASSSRDREKAFF. DNA of the CDR3: TGCGCCAGCAGCTCCCGGGACAGGGAGAAAGCTTTCTTT.

The chain couples TRBV7-2 to TRBJ1-2; tentatively, D is TRBD1 (6 bases). Trimming took 6 bases from V and 3 from J, leaving 14 bases between them. The CDR3 length is 14 residues. Germline CDR1 reads SGHTA; CDR2 reads FQGNSA. The CDR3 coding sequence is TGTGCCAGCAGGACGTTCAGGGGCCACTATGGCTACACCTTC. This translates into CASRTFRGHYGYTF.

This clonotype was observed a handful of times. Likely a read error: the CDR3 ends without its conserved phenylalanine or tryptophan. This chain links TRBV4-1 with TRBJ2-2; D might be TRBD1 or TRBD2, each matching 5 bases. The CDR3 runs to 16 residues. From germline, CDR1 is MGHRA and CDR2 YSYEKL. V shed 3 bases and J shed 0 bases, with 11 bases lying between them. The CDR3 loop is CASSQSGTANTGELFS. The CDR3, as DNA: TGCGCCAGCAGCCAGTCCGGGACCGCGAACACCGGGGAGCTGTTTTCT.

This clonotype appeared a few times. The J gene is TRBJ1-3, the V gene TRBV30; D uncertain. Germline CDR1 GTSNPN, CDR2 SVGIG (reference sequence). The CDR3 covers 13 residues. V dropped 0 bases and J dropped 0 bases, with 3 bases sitting between them. CDR3 in amino acids: CAWSVGSGNTIYF. CDR3 nucleotide sequence: TGTGCCTGGAGTGTAGGCTCTGGAAACACCATATATTTT.

This chain joins TRBV11-2 and TRBJ1-2; possibly TRBD1 for D (6 bases). V was pared by 5 bases and J by 4 bases, with 17 bases between. The germline V gene has CDR1 SGHAT and CDR2 FQNNGV. CDR3 length: 15 residues. The CDR3 region is CASSPGGATSYGYTF. The CDR3, as DNA: TGTGCCAGCAGCCCCGGGGGGGCGACTAGCTATGGCTACACCTTC. The complete variable domain, with remaining parts taken from reference TRBV11-2 and TRBJ1-2, reads EAGVAQSPRYKIIEKRQSVAFWCNPISGHATLYWYQQILGQGPKLLIQFQNNGVVDDSQLPKDRFSAERLKGVDSTLKIQPAKLEDSAVYLCASSPGGATSYGYTFGSGTRLTVV.

This clonotype was counted a few times. The J gene is TRBJ1-6, the V gene TRBV7-2; TRBD1 aligns across 9 bases. CDR3 length: 17 residues. Per the germline V gene, CDR1 is SGHTA and CDR2 is FQGNSA. Trimming at V came to 2 bases and at J to 6 bases, leaving 8 bases not matched to a gene. CDR3 bases: TGTGCCAGCAGCTTAAATATGGGACAGGGTCTTAATTCACCCCTCCACTTT. It translates to CASSLNMGQGLNSPLHF.

The gene calls are TRBV29-1 and TRBJ1-1, with D possibly matching TRBD1 (5 bases). The CDR3 covers 12 residues. V was shortened by 7 bases and J by 1 base, with 10 bases between the two germline ends. Germline lookup yields CDR1 SQVTM and CDR2 ANQGSEA. CDR3 sequence (DNA): TGCAGCGGGGGACGGGAGAACACTGAAGCTTTCTTT. Its protein is CSGGRENTEAFF.

This chain uses TRBV19 with TRBJ2-2, with 9 bases identical to TRBD2. V was clipped by 5 bases and J by 4 bases; unmatched bases: 5. Per germline, CDR1 LNHDA and CDR2 SQIVND (reference sequence). The CDR3 runs to 15 residues. The CDR3 reads CASSGWRGGTGELFF. The DNA for the CDR3 is TGTGCCAGTAGTGGTTGGCGGGGGGGCACCGGGGAGCTGTTTTTT.

The V call is TRBV5-6, the J call TRBJ1-5; 7 bases line up with TRBD1. V gave up 3 bases and J gave up 5 bases; unmatched junction bases: 2. Germline CDR1 reads SGHDT; CDR2 reads YYEEEE. The CDR3 has 13 residues. The chain's CDR3 is CASSSQGYQPQHF. The CDR3 DNA reads TGTGCCAGCAGCTCACAGGGGTATCAGCCCCAGCATTTT.

CDR3 in DNA: TGTGCCAGCAGTTACAAGGACGGACCCTACGAGCAGTACTTC. Its translation: CASSYKDGPYEQYF. The chain combines TRBV6-2 or TRBV6-3 with TRBJ2-7; unclear D gene. V was trimmed by 2 bases and J by 2 bases, leaving 10 bases between them. The CDR3 is 14 residues long. In germline, CDR1 is MNHEY, CDR2 SVGEGT.

The chain joins TRBV7-3 to TRBJ1-1; D is uncertain. V was shortened by 3 bases and J by 7 bases, with 12 bases between the two germline ends. The CDR3 totals 13 residues. CDR1 and CDR2 from the germline V gene are SGHTA and FQGTGA. The CDR3 nucleotides are TGTGCCAGCAGCTTCGGAGGCCCAGGTGAAGCTTTCTTT. It yields the protein CASSFGGPGEAFF.

The rearrangement links TRBV6-2 or TRBV6-3 to TRBJ2-2; D remains ambiguous. The V end lost 0 bases, the J end lost 6 bases, and 11 bases lay between the germline ends. Germline V gene sequence: CDR1 MNHEY, CDR2 SVGEGT. The CDR3 extends over 15 amino acids. CDR3 bases: TGTGCCAGCAGTTACTCGATAAGGGTGGCCGGGGAGCTGTTTTTT. This encodes CASSYSIRVAGELFF.

The chain combines TRBV7-6 with TRBJ2-2, with D possibly being TRBD1 (7 bases). The CDR3 runs to 19 residues. The V end was cut by 5 bases, the J end by 4 bases, with 26 bases between. From germline, CDR1 is SGHVS and CDR2 FNYEAQ. CDR3 bases: TGTGCCAGCAGCGTCCCGACACTGCGTAGGCAGGGGGGCACCGGGGAGCTGTTTTTT. This sequence encodes CASSVPTLRRQGGTGELFF.

The J gene is TRBJ2-7, the V gene TRBV30, with 9 positions matching TRBD1. The CDR3 has 14 residues. J lost 0 bases, V lost 5 bases, and 5 bases had no gene match. Germline V CDR1 and CDR2: GTSNPN, SVGIG (reference sequence). CDR3 in DNA: TGTGCCTGGGAACAGGGGGCCTTCTCCTACGAGCAGTACTTC. It encodes CAWEQGAFSYEQYF.

This clonotype was counted only a few times. The V and J genes are TRBV6-5 and TRBJ2-2; D is undetermined. Trimming took off 0 bases at V and 3 bases at J, with 5 bases between the two ends. The CDR3 sequence is 14 residues long. Germline loops: CDR1 MNHEY, CDR2 SVGAGI. CDR3 DNA sequence: TGTGCCAGCAGTTACTCTTTCGACACCGGGGAGCTGTTTTTT. Translated: CASSYSFDTGELFF.

J is TRBJ1-2 and V is TRBV7-8, with a possible D match to TRBD1 (6 bases). The V end lost 4 bases, the J end lost 6 bases, and 18 bases lay between the germline ends. This CDR3 region has 15 residues. The germline V gene has CDR1 SGHVS and CDR2 FQNEAQ. CDR3 in DNA: TGTGCCAGCAGCTCCGAGGGGGGGGCAGGGGATGGCTACACCTTC. Protein sequence: CASSSEGGAGDGYTF.

There are a few counts of this clonotype. J is TRBJ1-5 and V is TRBV12-3 or TRBV12-4; a weak D match, TRBD1 (5 bases). CDR3 size: 15 residues. Trimming took off 1 base at V and 0 bases at J, with 7 bases between the two ends. In DNA form, the CDR3 reads TGTGCCAGCAGTTTAGGGGGGTCTAGCAATCAGCCCCAGCATTTT. Its translation is CASSLGGSSNQPQHF.

The chain carries TRBV7-6 and TRBJ1-1; no firm D call. Trimming cost V 5 bases and J 5 bases, with 9 bases left between them. The CDR3 loop spans 12 amino acids. Germline-derived CDR1 and CDR2 are SGHVS and FNYEAQ. Here the CDR3 reads CASSASRTEAFF. For the CDR3, the DNA is TGTGCCAGCAGCGCCTCGAGGACTGAAGCTTTCTTT.

The V call is TRBV6-1, the J call TRBJ1-1, with D possibly matching TRBD1 (5 bases). The CDR3 consists of 15 residues. Trimming cost V 2 bases and J 3 bases, with 13 bases left between them. Germline CDR1 and CDR2: MNHNS and SASEGT. The CDR3 coding sequence is TGTGCCAGCAGTGAAAAATTACCGGGGGACACTGAAGCTTTCTTT. It encodes CASSEKLPGDTEAFF.

The gene calls are TRBV24-1 and TRBJ2-1; D not resolved. Trimming removed 1 base at V and 9 bases at J, with 3 bases between. The germline V gene has CDR1 KGHDR and CDR2 SFDVKD. This CDR3 comprises 11 residues. The CDR3 nucleotides are TGTGCCACCAGTGATTTACGTGAGCAGTTCTTC. Protein product: CATSDLREQFF.

The rearrangement joins TRBV27 to TRBJ2-7; either TRBD1 or TRBD2 may supply D (5 bases each). Germline values: CDR1 MNHEY, CDR2 SMNVEV (reference sequence). The CDR3 sequence is 16 residues long. The ends were cut back, 5 bases at V and 6 bases at J, with 23 bases in the middle. The CDR3 loop is CASSPRDGRPGLEQYF. In DNA form, the CDR3 reads TGTGCCAGCAGTCCCCGGGACGGCCGTCCAGGACTCGAGCAGTACTTC.

There are a few counts of this clonotype. The chain joins TRBV19 to TRBJ2-7; D remains ambiguous. Germline CDR1 reads LNHDA; CDR2 reads SQIVND (reference sequence). The CDR3 has 15 residues. V lost 0 bases, J lost 3 bases, and 12 bases lay in between. CDR3 in DNA: TGTGCCAGTAGTATAGAGTATCACAGTTTCTACGAGCAGTACTTC. It yields the protein CASSIEYHSFYEQYF. Full variable domain (remainder filled in from reference TRBV19 and TRBJ2-7): DGGITQSPKYLFRKEGQNVTLSCEQNLNHDAMYWYRQDPGQGLRLIYYSQIVNDFQKGDIAEGYSVSREKKESFPLTVTSAQKNPTAFYLCASSIEYHSFYEQYFGPGTRLTVT.

At least ten counts were recorded for this clonotype. The chain has TRBV7-2 and TRBJ2-3, with D possibly matching TRBD2 (5 bases). This CDR3 region has 13 residues. With 5 bases removed from V and 3 bases from J, the gap between germline ends came to 9 bases. The V gene's germline CDR1 is SGHTA and CDR2 FQGNSA. The CDR3 sequence is CASSRRFTDTQYF. The DNA of the CDR3 is TGTGCCAGCAGCCGGAGGTTTACAGATACGCAGTATTTT.

This clonotype has a handful of counts. The rearrangement joins TRBV7-9 to TRBJ1-1; TRBD1 aligns across 8 bases. In germline, CDR1 is SEHNR, CDR2 FQNEAQ (reference sequence). The CDR3 is made up of 13 amino acids. The trim removed 5 bases at V and 4 bases at J, leaving 3 bases unmatched. The CDR3 nucleotides are TGTGCCAGCAGCGCGACAGGGGCCACTGAAGCTTTCTTT. Protein: CASSATGATEAFF.